The 17 T cell receptor beta chains listed next were all sequenced from one sample in a study of response to subunit inactivated influenza vaccine. TCRdb fed the RT-PCR reads into MiXCR, producing one record per CDR3 protein. The table lists hundreds of thousands of distinct CDR3 sequences, roughly 10% of them singletons, with 11% in the top ten. These data were also filed under a second study, of T cells expressing NK-cell markers. In that study: UMIs were included in TCR beta cDNA generated by 5'RACE template switching.

Sequences were derived from PBMCs from blood, sampled on the day of vaccination. Every receptor here comes from a man aged 50 or older who received an inactivated influenza vaccine.

This clonotype has more than one count but fewer than ten. This sequence joins TRBV20-1 and TRBJ1-3; D call uncertain. The CDR3 is 16 amino acids. Per germline, CDR1 DFQATT and CDR2 SNEGSKA (reference sequence). With 3 bases removed from V and 0 bases from J, the gap between germline ends came to 15 bases. CDR3 DNA sequence: TGCAGTGCTAGGGGAGGATCCTCCTACTCTGGAAACACCATATATTTT. Translation gives CSARGGSSYSGNTIYF.

This chain's CDR3 is CASSLAPGRPYEQYF. The DNA of the CDR3 is TGCGCCAGCAGCTTGGCCCCAGGGAGGCCCTACGAGCAGTACTTC. The V gene is TRBV5-1, the J gene TRBJ2-7, with D possibly TRBD2 on 6 matching bases. The germline gives CDR1 SGHRS, CDR2 YFSETQ. V was trimmed by 0 bases and J by 2 bases, leaving 12 bases between them. The CDR3 runs to 15 residues.

This clonotype was counted many times. The rearrangement uses TRBV28 and TRBJ2-5, with unresolved D. The V and J ends lost 3 bases and 2 bases respectively, with 16 bases between them. CDR1 is MDHEN, CDR2 SYDVKM, per germline. The CDR3 length is 16 residues. The CDR3 loop reads CASSLSWLGIQETQYF. The CDR3 DNA is TGTGCCAGCAGTTTGTCGTGGTTGGGCATTCAAGAGACCCAGTACTTC.

V gene TRBV20-1 combines with J gene TRBJ1-2; unclear D gene. The germline V gene has CDR1 DFQATT and CDR2 SNEGSKA (reference sequence). The CDR3 contains 11 residues. The ends were cut back, 3 bases at V and 8 bases at J, with 10 bases in the middle. The CDR3 DNA sequence: TGCAGTGCTAGTGGCAGCATCGGCTACACCTTC. Translated, it gives CSASGSIGYTF.

In this sample, this clonotype turned up a few times. V and J are TRBV6-2 or TRBV6-3 and TRBJ2-7; 9 bases agree with TRBD2. Losses at the gene ends were 8 bases for V and 2 bases for J; bases not matched to a gene: 7. Per the germline V gene, CDR1 is MNHEY and CDR2 is SVGEGT. The CDR3 loop spans 14 amino acids. CDR3 region: CASCRERGAYEQYF. Here the CDR3 DNA reads TGTGCCAGCTGTCGGGAGCGGGGGGCCTACGAGCAGTACTTC.

V and J are TRBV2 and TRBJ1-1, with D possibly being TRBD1 (6 bases). Germline CDR1 and CDR2: SNHLY and FYNNEI. The ends were cut back, 6 bases at V and 1 base at J, with 9 bases in the middle. The CDR3 totals 13 residues. Here the CDR3 DNA reads TGTGCCAGCAGAGAACAGGGGAACACTGAAGCTTTCTTT. Amino acids: CASREQGNTEAFF.

The chain combines TRBV14 with TRBJ2-1; 8 positions agree with TRBD1. The CDR3 is 15 residues long. With V trimmed by 0 bases and J by 8 bases, 6 bases remained unmatched. Germline CDR1 is SGHDN and CDR2 is FVKESK. The CDR3 nucleotides are TGTGCCAGCAGCCAAGACAGGGGGCGGCGTGATGAGCAGTTCTTC. It encodes CASSQDRGRRDEQFF.

The chain has TRBV20-1 and TRBJ2-1; 13 nucleotides align to TRBD2. V trimming: 3 bases; J trimming: 6 bases; junction bases outside the gene matches: 8. CDR1 and CDR2 (germline): DFQATT, SNEGSKA (reference sequence). The CDR3 is made up of 16 amino acids. In nucleotides, the CDR3 is TGCAGTGCTAGGGCCCGGACTAGCGGGAGCCTCAATGAGCAGTTCTTC. Translation: CSARARTSGSLNEQFF.

This clonotype came up a few times. The chain combines TRBV11-2 with TRBJ2-1; 11 positions match TRBD2. Germline assignment: CDR1 SGHAT and CDR2 FQNNGV. V was pared by 3 bases and J by 5 bases, with 15 bases of the junction left unmatched. CDR3 size: 19 residues. CDR3 sequence: CASSLSISGRADRDNEQFF. As DNA, the CDR3 is TGTGCCAGCAGCTTGAGTATTAGCGGGAGGGCCGATAGGGACAATGAGCAGTTCTTC.

This clonotype appeared a few times. This chain uses TRBV20-1 with TRBJ1-2; 7 bases map to TRBD1. The trim removed 8 bases at V and 6 bases at J, leaving 9 bases unmatched. Germline V CDR1 and CDR2: DFQATT, SNEGSKA (reference sequence). The CDR3 is 12 residues long. The DNA for the CDR3 is TGCAGTCATGAGACAGGGAGACATGGCTACACCTTC. Translating gives CSHETGRHGYTF.

This clonotype was found many times. This sequence joins TRBV7-2 and TRBJ2-1; D ambiguous. The V gene lost 4 bases and the J gene lost 0 bases, with 10 bases spanning the gap. The V gene's germline CDR1 is SGHTA and CDR2 FQGNSA. This CDR3 has 15 residues. The DNA of the CDR3 is TGTGCCAGCAGCTCAACCCGTTACTCCTACAATGAGCAGTTCTTC. Amino acids: CASSSTRYSYNEQFF.

V is TRBV4-3 and J is TRBJ2-4, with a possible D match to TRBD2 (6 bases). V shed 0 bases and J shed 14 bases, with 14 bases lying between them. Germline V gene sequence: CDR1 LGHNA, CDR2 YSLEER. The CDR3 totals 13 residues. Here the CDR3 reads CASSQDQAGGKYF. CDR3 DNA sequence: TGCGCCAGCAGCCAAGATCAGGCCGGGGGAAAGTACTTC.

This clonotype has just a few counts. CDR3 residues: CASRLNSGSETQYF. The CDR3 nucleotides read TGCGCCAGCAGACTCAATAGCGGGAGTGAGACCCAGTACTTC. The chain has TRBV5-1 and TRBJ2-5; 9 bases are a match to TRBD2. This CDR3 contains 14 residues. Losses at the gene ends were 5 bases for V and 5 bases for J; bases not matched to a gene: 7. The germline V gene encodes CDR1 SGHRS and CDR2 YFSETQ. The complete variable domain, with remaining parts taken from reference TRBV5-1 and TRBJ2-5, reads KAGVTQTPRYLIKTRGQQVTLSCSPISGHRSVSWYQQTPGQGLQFLFEYFSETQRNKGNFPGRFSGRQFSNSRSEMNVSTLELGDSALYLCASRLNSGSETQYFGPGTRLLVL.

The chain is built from TRBV18 and TRBJ2-1, with 8 nucleotides matching TRBD2. V lost 1 base to trimming and J lost 8 bases; unmatched junction nucleotides: 7. Germline V CDR1 and CDR2: KGHSH, LQKENI. The CDR3 is made up of 15 amino acids. The CDR3 reads CASSPRSSGGDEQFF. CDR3 in DNA: TGTGCCAGCTCACCACGGAGCTCGGGAGGGGATGAGCAGTTCTTC.

Here the CDR3 reads CASPGLPTGLGSYEQYF. The CDR3, as DNA: TGTGCCAGCCCGGGTTTGCCTACAGGGTTGGGCTCCTACGAGCAGTACTTC. The chain carries TRBV21-1 and TRBJ2-7; the table's D call of TRBD1 was not tested on the DNA. TRBV21-1 is an annotated pseudogene. The CDR3 extends over 17 amino acids.

This clonotype was detected many times. V usage is TRBV27 and J usage is TRBJ2-3; D ambiguous. With 2 bases removed from V and 0 bases from J, the gap between germline ends came to 21 bases. CDR3 size: 19 residues. Germline CDR1 MNHEY, CDR2 SMNVEV (reference sequence). This CDR3 reads CASSLDPILKRGSTDTQYF. The CDR3 DNA sequence: TGTGCCAGCAGTTTAGACCCTATCCTCAAACGTGGAAGCACAGATACGCAGTATTTT.

V gene TRBV2 combines with J gene TRBJ2-1; possible D gene TRBD2, 5 bases. Per the germline V gene, CDR1 is SNHLY and CDR2 is FYNNEI. This CDR3 comprises 15 residues. V was clipped by 6 bases and J by 11 bases, with 23 bases between them. Here the CDR3 reads CASSTISVLDGKQFF. The CDR3 nucleotides are TGTGCCAGCAGCACAATAAGTGTCTTGGACGGGAAGCAGTTCTTC.